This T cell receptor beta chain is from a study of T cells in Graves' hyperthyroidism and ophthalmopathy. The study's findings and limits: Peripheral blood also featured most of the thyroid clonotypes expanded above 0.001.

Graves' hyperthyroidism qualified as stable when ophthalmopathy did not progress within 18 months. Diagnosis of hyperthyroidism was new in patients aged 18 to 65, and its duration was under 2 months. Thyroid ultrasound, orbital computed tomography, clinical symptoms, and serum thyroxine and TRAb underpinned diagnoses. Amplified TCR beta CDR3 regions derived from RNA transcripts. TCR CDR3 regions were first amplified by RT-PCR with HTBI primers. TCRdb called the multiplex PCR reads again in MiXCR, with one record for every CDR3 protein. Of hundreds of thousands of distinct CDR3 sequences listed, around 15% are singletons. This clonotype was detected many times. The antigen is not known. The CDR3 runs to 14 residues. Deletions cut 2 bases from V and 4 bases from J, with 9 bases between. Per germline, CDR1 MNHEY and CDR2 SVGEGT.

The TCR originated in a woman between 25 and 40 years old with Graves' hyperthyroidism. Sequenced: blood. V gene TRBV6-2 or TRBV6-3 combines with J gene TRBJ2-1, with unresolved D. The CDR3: CASSYGFPYNEQFF. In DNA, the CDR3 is TGTGCCAGCAGTTACGGGTTTCCGTACAATGAGCAGTTCTTC.